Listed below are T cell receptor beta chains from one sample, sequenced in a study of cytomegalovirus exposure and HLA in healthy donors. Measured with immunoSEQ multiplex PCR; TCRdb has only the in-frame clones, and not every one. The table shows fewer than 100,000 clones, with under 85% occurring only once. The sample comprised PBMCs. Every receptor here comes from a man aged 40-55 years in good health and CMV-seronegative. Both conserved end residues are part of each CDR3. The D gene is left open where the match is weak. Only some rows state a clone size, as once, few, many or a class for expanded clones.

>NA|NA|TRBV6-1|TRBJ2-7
TGTGCCAGCAGTGTCATGTACGAGCAGTACTTC
CASSVMYEQYF
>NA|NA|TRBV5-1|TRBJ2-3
TGCGCCAGCAGCAAGGGACAGACGGGACTCCGTGGGACAGATACGCAGTATTTT
CASSKGQTGLRGTDTQYF
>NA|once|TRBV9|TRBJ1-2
TGTGCCAGCAGCTCCGGAAGGGGGTTGGCTAGTGGCTACACCTTC
CASSSGRGLASGYTF
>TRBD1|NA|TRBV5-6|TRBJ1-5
TGTGCCAGCAGCTTGTTGGGACAGGGAGGTAGGCAGCCCCAGCATTTT
CASSLLGQGGRQPQHF
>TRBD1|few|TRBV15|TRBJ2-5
TGTGCCACCAGCAGAGGTCCGGGACAGGGGGAGGCCCAGTACTTC
CATSRGPGQGEAQYF
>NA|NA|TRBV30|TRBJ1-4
TGTGCCTGGAGTGTAGTTTGGGGGCAGGAACTGTTTTTT
CAWSVVWGQELFF
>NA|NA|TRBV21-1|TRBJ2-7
TGTGCCAGCAGTGGGGAGGGTCAGGCTTGCGAGCAGTACTTC
CASSGEGQACEQYF
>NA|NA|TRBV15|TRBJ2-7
TGTGCCACCAGCAGACTGACTGGAAGCGAGCAGTACTTC
CATSRLTGSEQYF
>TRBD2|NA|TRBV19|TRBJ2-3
TGTGCCAGTAGTATATCACTAGCGGGCACAGATACGCAGTATTTT
CASSISLAGTDTQYF
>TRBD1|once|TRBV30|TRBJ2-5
TGTGCCTGGAGTGCATCCCGGGACAGGTACTTC
CAWSASRDRYF
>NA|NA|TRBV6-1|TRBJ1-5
TGTGCCAGCAGTGAAGATAGAGATTATCCCGGTCAGCCCCAGCATTTT
CASSEDRDYPGQPQHF
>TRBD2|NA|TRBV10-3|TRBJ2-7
TGTGCCATCAGCCACGGACTAGCGGGCATCTACGAGCAGTACTTC
CAISHGLAGIYEQYF
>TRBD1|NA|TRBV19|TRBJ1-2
TGTGCCAGTAGTGGGACAGGGGGCGACTATGGCTACACCTTC
CASSGTGGDYGYTF
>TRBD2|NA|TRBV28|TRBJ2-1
TGTGCCAGCAGTCCATCGGCTAGCGGGAAGAATGAGCAGTTCTTC
CASSPSASGKNEQFF
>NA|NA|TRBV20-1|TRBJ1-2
TGCAGTGCTAGAAAAAGGGAGGGCTACACCTTC
CSARKREGYTF
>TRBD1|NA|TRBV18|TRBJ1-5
TGTGCCAGCTCACCCGAACGAGGACAGGACAATCAGCCCCAGCATTTT
CASSPERGQDNQPQHF
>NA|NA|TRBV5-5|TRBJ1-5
TGTGCCAGCAGCTTGGACGCACTACTGAATCAGCCCCAGCATTTT
CASSLDALLNQPQHF
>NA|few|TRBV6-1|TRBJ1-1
TGTGCCAGCATCAGGCTGAACACTGAAGCTTTCTTT
CASIRLNTEAFF
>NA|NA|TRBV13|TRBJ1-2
TGTGCCAGCAGCTTAGGGCGCATTAACTATGGCTACACCTTC
CASSLGRINYGYTF
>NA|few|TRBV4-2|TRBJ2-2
TGTGCCAGCAGCCACTTAGTGAACACCGGGGAGCTGTTTTTT
CASSHLVNTGELFF
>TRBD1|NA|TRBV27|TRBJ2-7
TGTGCCAGCTTCGGGACAGGGGTTAGCCACGAGCAGTACTTC
CASFGTGVSHEQYF
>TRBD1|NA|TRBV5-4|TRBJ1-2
TGTGCCAGCAGCCCCGGGACAGGGGCCTATGGCTACACCTTC
CASSPGTGAYGYTF
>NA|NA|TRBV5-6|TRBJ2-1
TGTGCCAGCAGCTCGCCCGGGACTGTCTCCTACAATGAGCAGTTCTTC
CASSSPGTVSYNEQFF
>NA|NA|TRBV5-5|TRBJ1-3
TGTGCCAGCAGCTGGCAGGGTACTGGAAACACCATATATTTT
CASSWQGTGNTIYF
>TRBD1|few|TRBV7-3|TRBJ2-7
TGTGCCAGCAGCTATACCGGGACAGGGTATCACGAGCAGTACTTC
CASSYTGTGYHEQYF
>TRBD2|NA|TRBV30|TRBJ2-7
TGTGCCTGGAGTGTAAAAGGACTAGCGGCCTCCTACGAGCAGTACTTC
CAWSVKGLAASYEQYF
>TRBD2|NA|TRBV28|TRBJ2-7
TGTGCCAGCACGGAGGGAGGGCCCTCCTACGAGCAGTACTTC
CASTEGGPSYEQYF
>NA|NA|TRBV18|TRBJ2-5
TGTGCCAGCTCACCAACAGGGACGGGGGAGACCCAGTACTTC
CASSPTGTGETQYF
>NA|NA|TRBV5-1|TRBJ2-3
TGCGCCAGCAGTATGGAGTCGGGAGGCACAGATACGCAGTATTTT
CASSMESGGTDTQYF
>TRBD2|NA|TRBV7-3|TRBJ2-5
TGTGCCAGCAGCCGAACTAGCGGGGCGGGGGAGACCCAGTACTTC
CASSRTSGAGETQYF
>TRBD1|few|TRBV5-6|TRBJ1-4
TGTGCCAGCAGCTCAACCAGGGGGTGGAAAGGGGAAAAACTGTTTTTT
CASSSTRGWKGEKLFF
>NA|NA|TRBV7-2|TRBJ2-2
TGTGCCAGCAGCGCGGTCAGGGTTGGGACCGGGGAGCTGTTTTTT
CASSAVRVGTGELFF
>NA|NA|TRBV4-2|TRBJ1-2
TGTGCCAGCAGCCAAGATAGGAGCATCTATGGCTACACCTTC
CASSQDRSIYGYTF